This T cell receptor beta chain originates from a study of tumor and adjacent non-tumor tissue in lung cancer. On the study more broadly: Samples averaged roughly 4.3 million productive TCRbeta reads each.

Findings of the study overall: TCR diversity was significantly greater in tumor than normal lung tissue.

V dropped 3 bases and J dropped 12 bases, with 12 bases sitting between them. CDR3 length: 11 amino acids. Per germline, CDR1 GTSNPN and CDR2 SVGIG (reference sequence). No cell sorting was done before RNA was extracted from the tissue. A modified ARM-PCR protocol with three rounds of nested PCR amplified TCRbeta. TCRdb re-called the multiplex PCR reads with MiXCR, one entry per CDR3 protein. This table holds over 110,000 distinct CDR3 sequences, around 67% found once. As to this clonotype: What it recognizes is unknown.

The rearrangement uses TRBV30 and TRBJ2-1; D is ambiguous. The sequence derives from a man between 60 and 75 years old with small cell lung cancer. The specimen was lung tumor tissue. The CDR3 here is CAWSLGRAQFF. The CDR3 bases are TGTGCCTGGAGCTTAGGTCGGGCGCAGTTCTTC. The complete variable domain, with remaining parts taken from reference TRBV30 and TRBJ2-1, reads SQTIHQWPATLVQPVGSPLSLECTVEGTSNPNLYWYRQAAGRGLQLLFYSVGIGQISSEVPQNLSASRPQDRQFILSSKKLLLSDSGFYLCAWSLGRAQFFGPGTRLTVL.